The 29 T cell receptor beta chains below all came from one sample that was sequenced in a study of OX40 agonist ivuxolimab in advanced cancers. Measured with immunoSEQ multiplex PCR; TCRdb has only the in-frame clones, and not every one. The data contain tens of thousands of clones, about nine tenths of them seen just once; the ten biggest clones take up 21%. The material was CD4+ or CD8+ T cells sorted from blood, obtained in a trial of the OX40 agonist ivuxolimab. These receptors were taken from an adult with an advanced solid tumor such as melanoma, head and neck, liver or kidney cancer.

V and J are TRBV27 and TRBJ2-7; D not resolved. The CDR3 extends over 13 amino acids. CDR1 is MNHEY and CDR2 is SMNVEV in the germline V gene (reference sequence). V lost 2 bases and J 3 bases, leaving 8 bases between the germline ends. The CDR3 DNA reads TGTGCCAGCAGTTTAGGGATACTCTACGAGCAGTACTTC. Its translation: CASSLGILYEQYF.

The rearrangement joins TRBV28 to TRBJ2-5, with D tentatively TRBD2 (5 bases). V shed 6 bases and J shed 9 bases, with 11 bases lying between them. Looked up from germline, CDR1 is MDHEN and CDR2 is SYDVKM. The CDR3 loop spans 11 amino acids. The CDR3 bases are TGTGCCAGCAGCCCAGCGAGGGCCCAGTACTTC. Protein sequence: CASSPARAQYF.

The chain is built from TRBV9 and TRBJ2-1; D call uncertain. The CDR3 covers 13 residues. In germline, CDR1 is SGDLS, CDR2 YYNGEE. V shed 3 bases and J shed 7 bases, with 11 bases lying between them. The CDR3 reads CASSAPLRNEQFF. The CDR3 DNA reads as TGTGCCAGCAGCGCCCCGTTGCGGAATGAGCAGTTCTTC.

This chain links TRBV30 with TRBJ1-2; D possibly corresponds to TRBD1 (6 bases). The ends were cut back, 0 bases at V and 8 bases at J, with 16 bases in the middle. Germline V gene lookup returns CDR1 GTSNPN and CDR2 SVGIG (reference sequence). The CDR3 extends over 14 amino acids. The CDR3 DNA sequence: TGTGCCTGGAGTGTACTGGGGGCGCGGTCGGGCTACACCTTC. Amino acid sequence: CAWSVLGARSGYTF.

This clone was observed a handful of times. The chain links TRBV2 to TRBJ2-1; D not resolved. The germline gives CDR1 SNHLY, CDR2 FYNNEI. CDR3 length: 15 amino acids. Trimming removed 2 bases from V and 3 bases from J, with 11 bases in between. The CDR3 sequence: CASSERTGYYNEQFF. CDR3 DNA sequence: TGTGCCAGCAGTGAACGGACCGGCTACTACAATGAGCAGTTCTTC.

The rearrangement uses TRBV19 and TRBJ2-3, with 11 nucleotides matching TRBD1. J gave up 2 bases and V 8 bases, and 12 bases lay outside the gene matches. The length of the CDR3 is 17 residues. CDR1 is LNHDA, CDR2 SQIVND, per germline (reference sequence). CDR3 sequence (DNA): TGTGCCAGTTCCCCGGACAGGGGGCTTCCTTCCACAGATACGCAGTATTTT. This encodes CASSPDRGLPSTDTQYF.

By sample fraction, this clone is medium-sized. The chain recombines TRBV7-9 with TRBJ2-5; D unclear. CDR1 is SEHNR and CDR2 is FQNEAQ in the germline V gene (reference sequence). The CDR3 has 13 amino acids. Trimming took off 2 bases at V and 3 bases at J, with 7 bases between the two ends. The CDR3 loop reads CASSLIEEETQYF. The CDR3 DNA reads TGTGCCAGCAGCTTAATAGAAGAAGAGACCCAGTACTTC.

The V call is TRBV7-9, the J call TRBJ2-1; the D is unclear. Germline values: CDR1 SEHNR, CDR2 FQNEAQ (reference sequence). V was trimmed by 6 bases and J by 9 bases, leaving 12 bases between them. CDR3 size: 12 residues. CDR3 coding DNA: TGTGCCAGCAGGGATCGGGCGACTGAGCAGTTCTTC. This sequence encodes CASRDRATEQFF.

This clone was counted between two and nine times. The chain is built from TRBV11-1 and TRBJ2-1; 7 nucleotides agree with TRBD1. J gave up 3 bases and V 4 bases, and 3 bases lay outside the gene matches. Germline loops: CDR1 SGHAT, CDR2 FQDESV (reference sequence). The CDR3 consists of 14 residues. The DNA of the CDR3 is TGTGCCAGCAGCTACAGGGGTAACTACAATGAGCAGTTCTTC. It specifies CASSYRGNYNEQFF.

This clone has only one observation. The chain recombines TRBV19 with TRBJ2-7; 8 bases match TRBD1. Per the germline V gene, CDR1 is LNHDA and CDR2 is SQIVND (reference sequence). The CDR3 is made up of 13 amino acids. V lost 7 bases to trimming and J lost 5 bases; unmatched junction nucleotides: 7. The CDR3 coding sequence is TGTGCCAGTAAGGCCCTGGACAGGGACGAGCAGTACTTC. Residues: CASKALDRDEQYF. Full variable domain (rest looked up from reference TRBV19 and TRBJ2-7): DGGITQSPKYLFRKEGQNVTLSCEQNLNHDAMYWYRQDPGQGLRLIYYSQIVNDFQKGDIAEGYSVSREKKESFPLTVTSAQKNPTAFYLCASKALDRDEQYFGPGTRLTVT.

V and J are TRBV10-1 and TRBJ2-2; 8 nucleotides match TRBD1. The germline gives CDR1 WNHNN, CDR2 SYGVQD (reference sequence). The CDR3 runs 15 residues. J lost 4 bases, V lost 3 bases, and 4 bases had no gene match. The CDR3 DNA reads TGCGCCAGCAGTGAACAGGGGGTGGGCACCGGGGAGCTGTTTTTT. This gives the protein CASSEQGVGTGELFF.

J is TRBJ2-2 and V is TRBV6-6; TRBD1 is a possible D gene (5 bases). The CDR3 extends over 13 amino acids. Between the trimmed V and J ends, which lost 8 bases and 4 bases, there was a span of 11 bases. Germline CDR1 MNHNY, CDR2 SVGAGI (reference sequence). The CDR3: CASVEQGTGELFF. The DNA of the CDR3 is TGTGCCAGCGTAGAGCAGGGCACCGGGGAGCTGTTTTTT.

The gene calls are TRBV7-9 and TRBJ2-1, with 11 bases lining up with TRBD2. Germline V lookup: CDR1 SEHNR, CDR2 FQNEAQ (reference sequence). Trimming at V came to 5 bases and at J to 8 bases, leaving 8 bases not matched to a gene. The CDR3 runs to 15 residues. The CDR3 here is CASSPLAGVVDEQFF. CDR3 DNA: TGTGCCAGCAGCCCACTAGCGGGAGTTGTTGATGAGCAGTTCTTC. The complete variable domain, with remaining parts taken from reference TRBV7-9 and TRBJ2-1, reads DTGVSQNPRHKITKRGQNVTFRCDPISEHNRLYWYRQTLGQGPEFLTYFQNEAQLEKSRLLSDRFSAERPKGSFSTLEIQRTEQGDSAMYLCASSPLAGVVDEQFFGPGTRLTVL.

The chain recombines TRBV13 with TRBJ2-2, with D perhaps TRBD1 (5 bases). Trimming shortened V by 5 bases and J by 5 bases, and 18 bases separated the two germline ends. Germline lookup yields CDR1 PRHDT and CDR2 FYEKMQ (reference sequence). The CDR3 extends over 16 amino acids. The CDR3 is CASSPASSGWTGELFF. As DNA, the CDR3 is TGTGCCAGCAGCCCAGCCAGTTCAGGGTGGACCGGGGAGCTGTTTTTT.

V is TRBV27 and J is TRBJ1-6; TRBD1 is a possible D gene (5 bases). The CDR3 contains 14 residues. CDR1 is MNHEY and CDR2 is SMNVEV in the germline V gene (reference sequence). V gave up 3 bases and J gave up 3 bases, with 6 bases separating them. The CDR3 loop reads CASSFDSYNSPLHF. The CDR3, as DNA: TGTGCCAGCAGTTTTGACAGCTATAATTCACCCCTCCACTTT.

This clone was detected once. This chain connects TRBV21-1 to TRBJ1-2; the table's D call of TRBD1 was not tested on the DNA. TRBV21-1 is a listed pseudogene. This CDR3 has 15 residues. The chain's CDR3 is CASSKAVTGSYGYTF. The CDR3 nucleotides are TGTGCCAGCAGCAAAGCGGTCACAGGGAGTTATGGCTACACCTTC.

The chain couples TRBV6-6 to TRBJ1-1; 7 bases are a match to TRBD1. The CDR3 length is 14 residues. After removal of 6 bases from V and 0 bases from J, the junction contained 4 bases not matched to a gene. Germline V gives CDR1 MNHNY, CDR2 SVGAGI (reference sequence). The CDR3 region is CASRGDRMNTEAFF. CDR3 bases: TGTGCCAGCAGGGGGGACAGAATGAACACTGAAGCTTTCTTT.

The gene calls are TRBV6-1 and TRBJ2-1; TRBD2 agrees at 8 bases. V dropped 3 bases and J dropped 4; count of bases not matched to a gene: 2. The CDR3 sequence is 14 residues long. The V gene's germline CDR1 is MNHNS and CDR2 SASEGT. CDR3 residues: CASSDGGDYNEQFF. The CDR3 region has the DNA TGTGCCAGCAGTGACGGGGGGGATTACAATGAGCAGTTCTTC.

The CDR3 loop is CASNDHGTIYEQYF. In nucleotides, the CDR3 is TGTGCCAGCAACGACCACGGAACGATCTACGAGCAGTACTTC. The chain combines TRBV6-1 with TRBJ2-7; the D is unclear. The CDR3 is 14 residues long. Deletions cut 7 bases from V and 3 bases from J, with 16 bases between. CDR1 and CDR2 from the germline V gene are MNHNS and SASEGT.

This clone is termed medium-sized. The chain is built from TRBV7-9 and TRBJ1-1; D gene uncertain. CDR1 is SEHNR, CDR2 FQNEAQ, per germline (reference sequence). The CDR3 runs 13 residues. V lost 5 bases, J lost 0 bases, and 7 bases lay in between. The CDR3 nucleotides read TGTGCCAGCAGCCCTGACATGAACACTGAAGCTTTCTTT. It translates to CASSPDMNTEAFF.

As DNA, the CDR3 is TGTGCCAGCAGTTACCCACAGGGGCGTACCTACGAGCAGTACTTC. This codes for CASSYPQGRTYEQYF. The chain combines TRBV28 with TRBJ2-7, with 7 bases lining up with TRBD1. The CDR3 has 15 amino acids. The germline V gene has CDR1 MDHEN and CDR2 SYDVKM. V lost 4 bases and J lost 2; bases outside the gene matches: 8. Filled out from reference TRBV28 and TRBJ2-7, the complete variable domain reads DVKVTQSSRYLVKRTGEKVFLECVQDMDHENMFWYRQDPGLGLRLIYFSYDVKMKEKGDIPEGYSVSREKKERFSLILESASTNQTSMYLCASSYPQGRTYEQYFGPGTRLTVT.

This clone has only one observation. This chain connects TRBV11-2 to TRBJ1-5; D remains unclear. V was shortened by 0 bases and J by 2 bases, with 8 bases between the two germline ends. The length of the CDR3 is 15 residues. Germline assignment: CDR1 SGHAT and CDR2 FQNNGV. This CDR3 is CASSLDQGGNQPQHF. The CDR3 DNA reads TGTGCCAGCAGCTTAGATCAAGGAGGCAATCAGCCCCAGCATTTT.

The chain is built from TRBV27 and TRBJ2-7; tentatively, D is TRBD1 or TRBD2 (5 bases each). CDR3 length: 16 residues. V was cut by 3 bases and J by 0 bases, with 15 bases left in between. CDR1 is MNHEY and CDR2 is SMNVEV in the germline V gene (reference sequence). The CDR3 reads CASSFGAGAASYEQYF. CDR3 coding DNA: TGTGCCAGCAGTTTCGGGGCAGGCGCAGCCTCCTACGAGCAGTACTTC.

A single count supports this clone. This chain's CDR3 is CASSQEAGQGSDEQYF. The CDR3 region has the DNA TGCGCCAGCAGCCAAGAGGCGGGACAGGGTAGCGACGAGCAGTACTTC. This sequence joins TRBV4-1 and TRBJ2-7; 9 bases are shared with TRBD1. The ends lost 0 bases at V and 5 bases at J; junction bases unmatched: 8. CDR1 and CDR2 from the germline V gene are MGHRA and YSYEKL. CDR3 length: 16 residues.

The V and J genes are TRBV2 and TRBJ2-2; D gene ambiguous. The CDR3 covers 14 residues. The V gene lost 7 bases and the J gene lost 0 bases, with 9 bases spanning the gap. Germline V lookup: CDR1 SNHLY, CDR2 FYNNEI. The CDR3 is CASTPSTNTGELFF. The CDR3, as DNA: TGTGCCAGCACTCCGTCTACGAACACCGGGGAGCTGTTTTTT.

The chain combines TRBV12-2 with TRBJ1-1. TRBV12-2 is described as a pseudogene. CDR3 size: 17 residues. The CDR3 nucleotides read TGTGCAAGTCGCCACGAGAAACCGGGACCTCGGAACACTGAAGCTTTCTTT. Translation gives CASRHEKPGPRNTEAFF.

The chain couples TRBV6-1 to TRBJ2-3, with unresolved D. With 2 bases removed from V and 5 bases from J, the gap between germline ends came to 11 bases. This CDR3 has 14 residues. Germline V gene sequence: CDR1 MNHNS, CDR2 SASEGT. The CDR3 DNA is TGTGCCAGCAGTGAAAATATTGCGCAAGATACGCAGTATTTT. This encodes CASSENIAQDTQYF.

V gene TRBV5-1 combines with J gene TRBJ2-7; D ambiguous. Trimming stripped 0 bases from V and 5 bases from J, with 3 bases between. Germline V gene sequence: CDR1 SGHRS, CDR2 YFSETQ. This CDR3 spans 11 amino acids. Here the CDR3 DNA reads TGCGCCAGCAGCTTGGGCGACGAGCAGTACTTC. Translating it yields CASSLGDEQYF.

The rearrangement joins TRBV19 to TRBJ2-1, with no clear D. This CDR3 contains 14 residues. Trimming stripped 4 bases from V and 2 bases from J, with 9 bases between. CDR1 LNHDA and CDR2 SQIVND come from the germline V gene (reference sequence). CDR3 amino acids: CASSTLETYNEQFF. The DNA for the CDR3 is TGTGCCAGTAGTACCTTGGAGACCTACAATGAGCAGTTCTTC.